This T cell receptor beta chain was sequenced in a study of blood T cell repertoires in COVID-19. The overall study: Specimens from acute and convalescent COVID-19 originated in the United States, Italy and Spain.

Only in-frame clones appear in the TCRdb table, and some are missing; sequencing was by immunoSEQ multiplex PCR. The sample has hundreds of thousands of clones, approximately 90% seen once; the top ten hold under 2.5%. The CDR3 has 14 residues. The V and J ends lost 2 bases and 7 bases, in that order; junction bases with no gene match: 4. The V gene's germline CDR1 is GTSNPN and CDR2 SVGIG (reference sequence). Enrollees, about 18 to 89 years old, lived in about two dozen US areas. Cohort allocation depended upon clinical history that participants reported. Material for sequencing was PBMCs or T cells enriched from blood (not recorded which). The receptor comes from a woman between 18 and 29 years old who had recovered from COVID-19. This chain joins TRBV30 and TRBJ1-6; 8 nucleotides line up with TRBD1. The CDR3, as DNA: TGTGCCTGGAGTCCCAGGGGGCCGAATTCACCCCTCCACTTT. This encodes CAWSPRGPNSPLHF.